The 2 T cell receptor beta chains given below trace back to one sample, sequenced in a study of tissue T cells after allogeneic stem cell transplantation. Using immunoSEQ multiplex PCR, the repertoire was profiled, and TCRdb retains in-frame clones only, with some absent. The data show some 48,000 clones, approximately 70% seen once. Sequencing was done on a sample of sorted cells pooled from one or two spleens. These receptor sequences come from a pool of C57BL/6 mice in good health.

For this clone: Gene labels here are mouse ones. Partial CDR3 DNA: TGTGCCAGCAGTTCCCCGGGACAGAAATATGCTGAGCAGTTC. It is translated as CASSSPGQKYAEQF. The full-length CDR3 reads as CASSSPGQKYAEQFF. The V gene is TRBV4, the J gene TRBJ2-1, with 7 nucleotides matching TRBD1. The read ends 1 residue early relative to the CDR3; the germline J gene fills the gap. CDR3 length: 15 amino acids. V gave up 6 bases and J gave up 4 bases; unmatched junction bases: 9. Germline V CDR1 and CDR2: LGHDT, YNNKQL (reference sequence).

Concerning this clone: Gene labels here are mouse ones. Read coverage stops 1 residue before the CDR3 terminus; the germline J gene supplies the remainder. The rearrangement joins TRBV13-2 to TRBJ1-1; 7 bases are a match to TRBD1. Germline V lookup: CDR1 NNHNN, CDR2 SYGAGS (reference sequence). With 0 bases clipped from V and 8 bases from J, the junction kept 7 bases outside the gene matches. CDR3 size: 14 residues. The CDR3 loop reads CASGDATGEEEVFF. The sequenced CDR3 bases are TGTGCCAGCGGTGATGCAACAGGGGAGGAGGAAGTCTTC.